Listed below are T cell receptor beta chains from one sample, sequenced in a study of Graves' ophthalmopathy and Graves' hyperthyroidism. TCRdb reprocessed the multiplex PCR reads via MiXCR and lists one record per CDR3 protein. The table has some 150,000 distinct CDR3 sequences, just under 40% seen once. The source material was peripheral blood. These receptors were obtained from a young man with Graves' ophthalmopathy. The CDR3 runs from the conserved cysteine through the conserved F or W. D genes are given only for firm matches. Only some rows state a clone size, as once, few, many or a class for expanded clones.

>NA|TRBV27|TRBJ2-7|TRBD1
TGTGCCAGCAGAGCTAAAAGACAGGGATACGAGCAGTACTTC
CASRAKRQGYEQYF
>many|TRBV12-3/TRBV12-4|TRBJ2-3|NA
TGTGCCGTGGCAGGGGGGGATACGCAGTATTTT
CAVAGGDTQYF
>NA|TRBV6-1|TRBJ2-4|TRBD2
TGTGCCAGCAGTAGGGGAGGGGTAACAGCCAAAAACATTCAGTACTTC
CASSRGGVTAKNIQYF
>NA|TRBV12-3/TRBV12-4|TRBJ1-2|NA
TGTGCCAGCAGCCAAGAACTCGCGAGGGGCTACACCTTC
CASSQELARGYTF
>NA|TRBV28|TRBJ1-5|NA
TGTGCCAGCAGTTCGGGTCCTCAGCCCCAGCATTTT
CASSSGPQPQHF
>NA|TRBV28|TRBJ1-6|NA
TGTGCCAGCAGTTTAGAGCGGGGAGTACCCCTCCACTTT
CASSLERGVPLHF
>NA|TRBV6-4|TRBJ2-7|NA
TGTGCCAGCAGTGACCTTGGACCCCTCTACGAGCAGTACTTC
CASSDLGPLYEQYF
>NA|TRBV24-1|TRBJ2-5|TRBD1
TGTGCCACCAGTGATTTTTCCTGGACAGGGGGCGCGGAGACCCAGTACTTC
CATSDFSWTGGAETQYF
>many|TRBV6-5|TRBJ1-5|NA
TGTGCCAGCAGAACGAGTTTCTATAGCAATCAGCCCCAGCATTTT
CASRTSFYSNQPQHF
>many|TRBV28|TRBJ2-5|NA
TGTGCCAGCAGTACCATGACCCTTTTAGCCCAGTACTTC
CASSTMTLLAQYF
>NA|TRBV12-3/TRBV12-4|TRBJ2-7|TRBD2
TGTGCCAGCAGTATAGGACTAGCGGTCTACGAGCAGTACTTC
CASSIGLAVYEQYF
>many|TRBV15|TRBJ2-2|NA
TGTGCCACCAGCAGTTTCAACAGGTGGATAAACACCGGGGAGCTGTTTTTT
CATSSFNRWINTGELFF
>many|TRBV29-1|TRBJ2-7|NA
TGCAGCGTAGGGGACGGAGGCTACGAGCAGTACTTC
CSVGDGGYEQYF
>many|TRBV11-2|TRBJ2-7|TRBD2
TGTGCCAGCAGCTTGGGACTAGCGGTCTACGAGCAGTACTTC
CASSLGLAVYEQYF
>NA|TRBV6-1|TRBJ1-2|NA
TGTGCCAGCACAACAGGGACCGCGGGCGGCTACACCTTC
CASTTGTAGGYTF
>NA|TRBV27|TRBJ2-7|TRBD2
TGTGCCAGCAGTACTAGCGGGGGCCCCTACGAGCAGTACTTC
CASSTSGGPYEQYF
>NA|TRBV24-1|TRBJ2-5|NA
TGTGCCACCAGTGCCAAGGCGCAGGAAGAGACCCAGTACTTC
CATSAKAQEETQYF
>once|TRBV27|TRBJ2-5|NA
TGTGCCAGCAATGGGGGCAGTACGGAGACCCAGTACTTC
CASNGGSTETQYF
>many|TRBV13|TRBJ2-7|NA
TGTGCCAGCAGCTCCCGGGCTAGAAAACGCGAGCAGTACTTC
CASSSRARKREQYF
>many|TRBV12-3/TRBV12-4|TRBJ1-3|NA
TGTGCCAGTGGCGGCAGGGCTGGAAACACCATATATTTT
CASGGRAGNTIYF
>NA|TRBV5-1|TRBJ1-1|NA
TGCGCCAGCAGCTTGGGGTTTAACACTGAAGCTTTCTTT
CASSLGFNTEAFF
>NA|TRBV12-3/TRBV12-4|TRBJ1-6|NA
TGTGCCAGCAGCACCAGAAATTCACCCCTCCACTTT
CASSTRNSPLHF
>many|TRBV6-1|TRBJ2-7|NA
TGTGCCAGCAACGGGGTCGCACTACCCTACGAGCAGTACTTC
CASNGVALPYEQYF
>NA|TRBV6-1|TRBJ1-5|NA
TGTGCCAGCAGTGAAGCGGCACAGGTTCCTCGGGGTCCCCAGCATTTT
CASSEAAQVPRGPQHF
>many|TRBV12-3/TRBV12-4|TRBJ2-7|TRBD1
TGTGCCAGCAGCCCCGCCGGGACAGGGGGCGCATACGAGCAGTACTTC
CASSPAGTGGAYEQYF
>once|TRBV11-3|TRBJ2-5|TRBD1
TGTGCCAGCAGCTTGCCGGGACAGGGCATGGAGACCCAGTACTTC
CASSLPGQGMETQYF
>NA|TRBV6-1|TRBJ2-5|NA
TGTGCCAGCAGTGAATCGCGCGCTACAGAGACCCAGTACTTC
CASSESRATETQYF
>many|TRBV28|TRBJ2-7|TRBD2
TGTGCCAGCAGTTTATTGGGACTATCCTACGAGCAGTACTTC
CASSLLGLSYEQYF
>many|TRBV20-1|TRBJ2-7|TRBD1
TGCAGTGCTAGAGCAGGGGGCGCGGGGCCCTACGAGCAGTACTTC
CSARAGGAGPYEQYF
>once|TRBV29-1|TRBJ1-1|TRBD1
TGCAGCGTTGACCACAGGGGTTATGAAGCTTTCTTT
CSVDHRGYEAFF
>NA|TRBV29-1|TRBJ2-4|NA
TGCAGCGTTTTTAGGAAGGAGGTCAACATTCAGTACTTC
CSVFRKEVNIQYF
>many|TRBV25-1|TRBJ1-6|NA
TGTGCCAGCAGTGGGGGGGGGGGGTCTTCACCCCTCCACTTT
CASSGGGGSSPLHF
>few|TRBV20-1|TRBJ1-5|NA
TGCAGTGCCACCCAACCCGGGAGCAGCAATCAGCCCCAGCATTTT
CSATQPGSSNQPQHF
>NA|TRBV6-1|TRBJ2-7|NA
TGTGCCAGCAGTGAAGCCGACACAGAGCAGTACTTC
CASSEADTEQYF
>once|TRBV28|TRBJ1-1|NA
TGTGCCAGCTCTATTACAGGGATGAACACTGAAGCTTTCTTT
CASSITGMNTEAFF
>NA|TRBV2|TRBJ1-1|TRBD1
TGTGCCTCCCGGGCAACCGGGACAGGGGGCAGTACTGAAGCTTTCTTT
CASRATGTGGSTEAFF
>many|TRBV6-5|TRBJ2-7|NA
TGTGCCAGCAGTACCGGTGCCTCCTACGAGCAGTACTTC
CASSTGASYEQYF
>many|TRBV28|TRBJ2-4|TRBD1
TGTGCCAGCAGTTTACCGACAGGGGTTAGCAAAAACATTCAGTACTTC
CASSLPTGVSKNIQYF
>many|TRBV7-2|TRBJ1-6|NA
TGTGCCAGCAGCTTAGTGGGGGGGACGGGTTCACCCCTCCACTTT
CASSLVGGTGSPLHF
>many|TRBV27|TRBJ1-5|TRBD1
TGTGCCAGCAGTTTATTCGGGACAGGGTCCAATCAGCCCCAGCATTTT
CASSLFGTGSNQPQHF
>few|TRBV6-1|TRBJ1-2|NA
TGTGCCAGCAGCCCGGGGGATTACTATGGCTACACCTTC
CASSPGDYYGYTF
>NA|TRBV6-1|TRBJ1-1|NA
TGTGCCAGCAGTCCCAGCGGGTTGAACACTGAAGCTTTCTTT
CASSPSGLNTEAFF
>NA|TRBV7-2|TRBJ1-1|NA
TGTGCCAGCAGCCCGGTGGACGGCCCTGAAGCTTTCTTT
CASSPVDGPEAFF
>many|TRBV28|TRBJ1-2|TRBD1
TGTGCCAGCAGTCTCCGGGACAGGGATTATGGCTACACCTTC
CASSLRDRDYGYTF
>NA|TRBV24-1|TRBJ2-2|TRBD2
TGTGCCACCAGTGATTCCACTCTCCTAGCGGGAGCTCGGTTCGGGGAGCTGTTTTTT
CATSDSTLLAGARFGELFF
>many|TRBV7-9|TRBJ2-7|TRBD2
TGTGCCAGCAGCTCCCCTCGTGGGGGGGACCACGACGAGCAGTACTTC
CASSSPRGGDHDEQYF